The source of this T cell receptor (beta chain) is a study of T cells in Graves' hyperthyroidism and ophthalmopathy. The CDR3 is made up of 15 amino acids. The ends were cut back, 8 bases at V and 6 bases at J, with 22 bases in the middle. Germline CDR1 and CDR2: SNHLY and FYNNEI. This clonotype was recorded many times. RNA transcripts yielded amplified TCR beta CDR3 regions. HTBI primers were the set used in a first-round RT-PCR of the TCR CDR3. TCRdb used MiXCR to reprocess the multiplex PCR reads, holding one entry per CDR3 protein. The table lists some 510,000 distinct CDR3 sequences, less than 25% of them singletons.

The sequence was obtained from a man aged 18 to 30 with Graves' hyperthyroidism. Specimen: blood. The V gene is TRBV2, the J gene TRBJ1-2; D is perhaps TRBD1 (5 bases). CDR3 bases: TGTGCCAGCCGATTCGACAGCCCTTCCCCGAATGGCTACACCTTC. Translated: CASRFDSPSPNGYTF. Complete variable domain (other parts from reference TRBV2 and TRBJ1-2): EPEVTQTPSHQVTQMGQEVILRCVPISNHLYFYWYRQILGQKVEFLVSFYNNEISEKSEIFDDQFSVERPDGSNFTLKIRSTKLEDSAMYFCASRFDSPSPNGYTFGSGTRLTVV.